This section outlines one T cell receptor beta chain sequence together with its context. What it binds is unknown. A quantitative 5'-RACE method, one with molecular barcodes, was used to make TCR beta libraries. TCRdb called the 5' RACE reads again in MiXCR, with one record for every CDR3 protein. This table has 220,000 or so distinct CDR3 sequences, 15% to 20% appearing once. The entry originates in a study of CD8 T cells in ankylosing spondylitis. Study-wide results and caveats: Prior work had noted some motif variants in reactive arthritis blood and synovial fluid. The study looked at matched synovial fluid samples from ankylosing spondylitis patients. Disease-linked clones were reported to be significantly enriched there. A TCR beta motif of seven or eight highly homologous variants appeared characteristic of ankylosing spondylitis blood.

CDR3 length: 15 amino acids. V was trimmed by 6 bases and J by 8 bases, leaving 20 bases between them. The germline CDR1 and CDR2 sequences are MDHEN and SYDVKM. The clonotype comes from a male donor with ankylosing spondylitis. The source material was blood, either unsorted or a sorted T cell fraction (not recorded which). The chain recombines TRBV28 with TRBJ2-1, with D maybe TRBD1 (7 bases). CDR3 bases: TGTGCCAGCAGGGAGGGCGACAGGGCATGGGATGAGCAGTTCTTC. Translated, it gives CASREGDRAWDEQFF.